This is a list of T cell receptor beta chains from one sample in a study of radiotherapy plus CTLA-4 blockade in lung cancer. Method: immunoSEQ multiplex PCR; TCRdb's copy keeps in-frame clones and lacks some. This sample has under 90,000 clones, with 72% found just once. The source material was peripheral blood, sampled from a patient treated with radiotherapy plus ipilimumab. These receptor sequences come from a human donor with non-small cell lung cancer that progressed on radiotherapy plus ipilimumab. The CDR3 runs from the conserved cysteine through the conserved F or W. The order of the fields is J gene, clone size, V gene, CDR3 protein. Clone size, where shown, is once, few, many, or a class for clones that have expanded.

j_call: TRBJ2-7
clone_size: NA
v_call: TRBV2
cdr3_aa: CASSVGAGEQYF

j_call: TRBJ2-7
clone_size: NA
v_call: TRBV6-6
cdr3_aa: CASSYSAYEQYF

j_call: TRBJ2-2
clone_size: once
v_call: TRBV19
cdr3_aa: CASSTASTSNTGELFF

j_call: TRBJ2-1
clone_size: NA
v_call: TRBV7-2
cdr3_aa: CASSLGLAPSYNEQFF

j_call: TRBJ2-3
clone_size: NA
v_call: TRBV28
cdr3_aa: CASKSWPGLAGGPTDTQYF

j_call: TRBJ2-2
clone_size: NA
v_call: TRBV6-6
cdr3_aa: CASSYVGAGELFF

j_call: TRBJ1-1
clone_size: NA
v_call: TRBV2
cdr3_aa: CASREGKSTEAFF

j_call: TRBJ1-5
clone_size: NA
v_call: TRBV7-9
cdr3_aa: CASSLVEDQPQHF

j_call: TRBJ2-2
clone_size: NA
v_call: TRBV7-3
cdr3_aa: CASSLTPQGSGELFF

j_call: TRBJ1-1
clone_size: many
v_call: TRBV9
cdr3_aa: CASSPERYTEAFF

j_call: TRBJ2-2
clone_size: NA
v_call: TRBV4-3
cdr3_aa: CASSQDPQGVAGELFF

j_call: TRBJ2-7
clone_size: NA
v_call: TRBV27
cdr3_aa: CASSLLVGTGGSYEQYF

j_call: TRBJ1-1
clone_size: NA
v_call: TRBV28
cdr3_aa: CASSLYGGRNTEAFF

j_call: TRBJ2-7
clone_size: NA
v_call: TRBV6-1
cdr3_aa: CASSELWTTKYEQYF

j_call: TRBJ2-3
clone_size: NA
v_call: TRBV6-5
cdr3_aa: CASSYSGTGDTQYF

j_call: TRBJ2-7
clone_size: NA
v_call: TRBV7-9
cdr3_aa: CASSLAVYEQYF

j_call: TRBJ2-1
clone_size: NA
v_call: TRBV18
cdr3_aa: CASSPQVAGGPYNEQFF

j_call: TRBJ2-3
clone_size: NA
v_call: TRBV28
cdr3_aa: CASRFRDRVLDTQYF

j_call: TRBJ2-6
clone_size: few
v_call: TRBV11-2
cdr3_aa: CASSPHWGANVLTF

j_call: TRBJ2-3
clone_size: NA
v_call: TRBV4-1
cdr3_aa: CASSHDARGANTDTQYF

j_call: TRBJ2-7
clone_size: NA
v_call: TRBV28
cdr3_aa: CASWDRSRYEQYF

j_call: TRBJ2-3
clone_size: NA
v_call: TRBV9
cdr3_aa: CASSPSGSGEAQYF

j_call: TRBJ2-7
clone_size: NA
v_call: TRBV29-1
cdr3_aa: CSAQAGQGLSYEQYF

j_call: TRBJ2-2
clone_size: NA
v_call: TRBV7-3
cdr3_aa: CASSFGGGELFF

j_call: TRBJ2-2
clone_size: NA
v_call: TRBV18
cdr3_aa: CASSPIGTGELFF

j_call: TRBJ2-5
clone_size: NA
v_call: TRBV25-1
cdr3_aa: CASSDRTVSETQYF

j_call: TRBJ2-7
clone_size: NA
v_call: TRBV6-1
cdr3_aa: CASSRGSYEQYF

j_call: TRBJ1-5
clone_size: NA
v_call: TRBV19
cdr3_aa: CASSPLHSNQPQHF

j_call: TRBJ2-2
clone_size: few
v_call: TRBV2
cdr3_aa: CASRVTGELFF

j_call: TRBJ1-1
clone_size: NA
v_call: TRBV6-5
cdr3_aa: CASSTRTLEAFF

j_call: TRBJ1-2
clone_size: few
v_call: TRBV19
cdr3_aa: CASSIAGTGLNYGYTF

j_call: TRBJ1-1
clone_size: few
v_call: TRBV10-3
cdr3_aa: CAISVTGVNTEAFF

j_call: TRBJ2-3
clone_size: NA
v_call: TRBV4-3
cdr3_aa: CASSQDHGSGTDTQYF

j_call: TRBJ2-7
clone_size: NA
v_call: TRBV5-1
cdr3_aa: CASSVGGRAGYEQYF

j_call: TRBJ1-5
clone_size: NA
v_call: TRBV4-2
cdr3_aa: CASSQDFGTVNNQPQHF

j_call: TRBJ2-7
clone_size: NA
v_call: TRBV28
cdr3_aa: CASAPGAGGAYEQYF

j_call: TRBJ1-1
clone_size: NA
v_call: TRBV6-5
cdr3_aa: CASSYSGSRAFF

j_call: TRBJ2-7
clone_size: NA
v_call: TRBV27
cdr3_aa: CASSFLGQTEQYF

j_call: TRBJ2-7
clone_size: NA
v_call: TRBV5-8
cdr3_aa: CASSLEGSGGHEQYF

j_call: TRBJ2-1
clone_size: few
v_call: TRBV5-1
cdr3_aa: CASQGEGDEQFF

j_call: TRBJ2-7
clone_size: few
v_call: TRBV5-1
cdr3_aa: CASSLTWVGESYEQYF

j_call: TRBJ1-2
clone_size: NA
v_call: TRBV6-4
cdr3_aa: CASSPQGGNGYTF

j_call: TRBJ2-1
clone_size: NA
v_call: TRBV7-3
cdr3_aa: CASSLKSRAGYEQFF

j_call: TRBJ1-1
clone_size: NA
v_call: TRBV5-6
cdr3_aa: CASSSLLAGNTEAFF

j_call: TRBJ2-3
clone_size: NA
v_call: TRBV15
cdr3_aa: CATSEHPGQADTQYF

j_call: TRBJ2-3
clone_size: NA
v_call: TRBV4-2
cdr3_aa: CASSQGWGLAGTDTQYF

j_call: TRBJ1-1
clone_size: few
v_call: TRBV10-3
cdr3_aa: CAIKISGGGTEAFF

j_call: TRBJ1-2
clone_size: NA
v_call: TRBV5-6
cdr3_aa: CASSPGQGSGGYTF

j_call: TRBJ1-1
clone_size: NA
v_call: TRBV27
cdr3_aa: CASSLRQSNTEAFF

j_call: TRBJ2-7
clone_size: NA
v_call: TRBV7-6
cdr3_aa: CASSLAGDYEQYF

j_call: TRBJ2-7
clone_size: NA
v_call: TRBV5-1
cdr3_aa: CASSAYSGRAYEQYF

j_call: TRBJ2-7
clone_size: once
v_call: TRBV5-5
cdr3_aa: CASSSRDRRNEQYF

j_call: TRBJ1-1
clone_size: NA
v_call: TRBV27
cdr3_aa: CASSLDGGNTEAFF

j_call: TRBJ2-5
clone_size: NA
v_call: TRBV4-1
cdr3_aa: CASSQLLPGEETQYF

j_call: TRBJ2-3
clone_size: NA
v_call: TRBV2
cdr3_aa: CASSEGHSKGDTQYF